The 24 T cell receptor beta chains below come from one sample, sequenced in a study of blood T cell repertoires in COVID-19. Measured with immunoSEQ multiplex PCR; TCRdb has only the in-frame clones, and not every one. The data show some 150,000 clones, about 88% seen once. Material: peripheral blood. These receptors were obtained from a human donor with acute or convalescent COVID-19. The donor label of this sample is uncertain.

This clone appeared once. V is TRBV30 and J is TRBJ2-5; 10 nucleotides match TRBD1. The germline gives CDR1 GTSNPN, CDR2 SVGIG (reference sequence). V gave up 3 bases and J gave up 2 bases; unmatched junction bases: 6. The CDR3 spans 15 residues. In nucleotides, the CDR3 is TGTGCCTGGAGACCACCGGGACAGGGGCAAGAGACCCAGTACTTC. It encodes CAWRPPGQGQETQYF. Based on the CDR3 plus reference TRBV30 and TRBJ2-5, the full variable domain is SQTIHQWPATLVQPVGSPLSLECTVEGTSNPNLYWYRQAAGRGLQLLFYSVGIGQISSEVPQNLSASRPQDRQFILSSKKLLLSDSGFYLCAWRPPGQGQETQYFGPGTRLLVL.

The gene calls are TRBV7-6 and TRBJ2-5, with TRBD2 identical over 7 bases. The CDR3 runs 19 residues. The germline V gene has CDR1 SGHVS and CDR2 FNYEAQ. Germline trimming cut 1 base from V and 4 bases from J; bases unmatched to any gene: 18. The CDR3 region is CASSLEPSRGGKRGETQYF. CDR3 bases: TGTGCCAGCAGCTTAGAACCTTCCCGCGGGGGAAAAAGGGGAGAGACCCAGTACTTC. The whole variable domain, filled in from reference TRBV7-6 and TRBJ2-5, reads GAGVSQSPRYKVTKRGQDVALRCDPISGHVSLYWYRQALGQGPEFLTYFNYEAQQDKSGLPNDRFSAERPEGSISTLTIQRTEQRDSAMYRCASSLEPSRGGKRGETQYFGPGTRLLVL.

V is TRBV18 and J is TRBJ1-4; D gene ambiguous. The CDR3 loop spans 15 amino acids. Germline V gene sequence: CDR1 KGHSH, CDR2 LQKENI. Between the trimmed V and J ends, which lost 3 bases and 8 bases, there was a span of 16 bases. The CDR3 DNA follows: TGTGCCAGCTCACCTGTCTACCGGGTGGAAGAAAAACTGTTTTTT. Translated, it gives CASSPVYRVEEKLFF.

This clone was counted ten times or more. The chain employs TRBV5-6 and TRBJ2-1; 8 bases agree with TRBD2. The CDR3 runs to 15 residues. In germline, CDR1 is SGHDT, CDR2 YYEEEE. V shed 2 bases, J shed 8 bases, and the junction held 9 bases outside the gene matches. The CDR3 spells CASSFPSGSPHEQFF. The CDR3 nucleotides read TGTGCCAGCAGCTTCCCCAGCGGGAGTCCCCATGAGCAGTTCTTC.

The V and J genes are TRBV11-2 and TRBJ1-3; D may be TRBD1 (5 bases). The CDR3 is made up of 15 amino acids. Per germline, CDR1 SGHAT and CDR2 FQNNGV. With 3 bases removed from V and 1 base from J, the gap between germline ends came to 10 bases. As DNA, the CDR3 is TGTGCCAGCAGCTTGAGCAGGGTTTCTGGAAACACCATATATTTT. It codes for CASSLSRVSGNTIYF.

The V call is TRBV29-1, the J call TRBJ1-2; no reliable D call. This CDR3 region has 12 residues. Germline V gene lookup returns CDR1 SQVTM and CDR2 ANQGSEA. With 4 bases removed from V and 4 bases from J, the gap between germline ends came to 10 bases. CDR3 residues: CSVGAEGYGYTF. Here the CDR3 DNA reads TGCAGCGTTGGGGCAGAGGGCTATGGCTACACCTTC.

The rearrangement uses TRBV27 and TRBJ1-2; possible D gene TRBD1, 5 bases. There are 12 residues in the CDR3. V lost 8 bases and J 2 bases, leaving 9 bases between the germline ends. Germline CDR1 reads MNHEY; CDR2 reads SMNVEV (reference sequence). CDR3 coding DNA: TGTGCCAGCCGACAGTCCAACTATGGCTACACCTTC. Protein: CASRQSNYGYTF.

V gene TRBV29-1 combines with J gene TRBJ1-2; no firm D call. Trimming removed 2 bases at V and 8 bases at J, with 9 bases between. The CDR3 has 11 residues. Germline CDR1 reads SQVTM; CDR2 reads ANQGSEA. Here the CDR3 DNA reads TGCAGCGTTGAATCGGGGTACGGCTACACCTTC. Translation: CSVESGYGYTF.

J is TRBJ2-2 and V is TRBV11-1, with TRBD2 matching over 8 bases. The V gene's germline CDR1 is SGHAT and CDR2 FQDESV (reference sequence). V lost 5 bases, J lost 5 bases, and 10 bases stayed unmatched. The CDR3 runs 16 residues. The CDR3 spells CASSPVGTSLTGELFF. The CDR3 DNA reads as TGTGCCAGCAGCCCAGTGGGGACTAGTCTAACCGGGGAGCTGTTTTTT.

The genes are TRBV2 and TRBJ2-1, with 8 bases lining up with TRBD2. From germline, CDR1 is SNHLY and CDR2 FYNNEI. The junction had 15 bases not matched to a gene; V was cut back by 4 bases and J by 7 bases. The CDR3 has 17 residues. This CDR3 is CASSVYAGLGVNNEQFF. The DNA for the CDR3 is TGTGCCAGCAGTGTTTACGCGGGACTAGGCGTAAATAATGAGCAGTTCTTC.

V and J are TRBV7-3 and TRBJ2-5, with D possibly TRBD2 on 5 matching bases. The CDR3 length is 15 residues. Trimming took off 4 bases at V and 5 bases at J, with 17 bases between the two ends. From germline, CDR1 is SGHTA and CDR2 FQGTGA. This CDR3 reads CASSSTPSEGETQYF. For the CDR3, the DNA is TGTGCCAGCAGCTCAACCCCGAGCGAGGGTGAGACCCAGTACTTC.

The chain employs TRBV7-2 and TRBJ2-1; D possibly corresponds to TRBD1 (6 bases). V was trimmed by 3 bases and J by 5 bases, leaving 17 bases between them. Germline V gives CDR1 SGHTA, CDR2 FQGNSA. The CDR3 covers 16 residues. In DNA form, the CDR3 reads TGTGCCAGCAGCTTCACCACAGGGTCCTGGGACAATGAGCAGTTCTTC. This sequence encodes CASSFTTGSWDNEQFF.

The chain combines TRBV7-2 with TRBJ2-2; D may be TRBD2 (6 bases). The V and J ends lost 5 bases and 3 bases respectively, with 13 bases between them. Per germline, CDR1 SGHTA and CDR2 FQGNSA. The CDR3 covers 15 residues. The CDR3 coding sequence is TGTGCCAGCAGCGTACGAGGAGGGGACACCGGGGAGCTGTTTTTT. This sequence encodes CASSVRGGDTGELFF.

CDR3 DNA sequence: TGCGCCAGCAGCTTGGGATTGGGGCGAATCGGGGAGCTGTTTTTT. Its translation: CASSLGLGRIGELFF. This chain connects TRBV5-1 to TRBJ2-2; the D gene is possibly TRBD1 (5 bases). Trimming took off 0 bases at V and 7 bases at J, with 13 bases between the two ends. Germline V lookup: CDR1 SGHRS, CDR2 YFSETQ. The CDR3 has 15 residues.

The CDR3 region has the DNA TGTGCCAGCAGCTTTAGGACTAGCGCGACGAGCACAGATACGCAGTATTTT. Protein sequence: CASSFRTSATSTDTQYF. This sequence joins TRBV7-2 and TRBJ2-3; TRBD2 matches 9 bases. With V trimmed by 3 bases and J by 0 bases, 7 bases remained unmatched. CDR3 size: 17 residues. CDR1 is SGHTA and CDR2 is FQGNSA in the germline V gene.

This chain connects TRBV27 to TRBJ2-7; 12 nucleotides align to TRBD2. From germline, CDR1 is MNHEY and CDR2 SMNVEV (reference sequence). Trimming took 0 bases from V and 6 from J; bases not matched to a gene: 6. CDR3 length: 16 residues. The CDR3 DNA sequence: TGTGCCAGCAGTTTATCACTAGCGGGAGGTTCCGGCGAGCAGTACGTC. Protein sequence: CASSLSLAGGSGEQYV.

V gene TRBV5-4 combines with J gene TRBJ1-6; no definite D call. This CDR3 has 15 amino acids. The ends were cut back, 4 bases at V and 9 bases at J, with 17 bases in the middle. The V gene's germline CDR1 is SGHNT and CDR2 YYREEE (reference sequence). This CDR3 reads CASSRGWEKGSPLHF. The CDR3 DNA follows: TGTGCCAGCAGCCGAGGGTGGGAGAAGGGTTCACCCCTCCACTTT.

J is TRBJ1-1 and V is TRBV6-5; D unclear. The CDR3 has 15 amino acids. V was trimmed by 2 bases and J by 1 base, leaving 11 bases between them. Germline loops: CDR1 MNHEY, CDR2 SVGAGI. The CDR3 loop is CASSYDILSNTEAFF. The CDR3 DNA is TGTGCCAGCAGTTACGACATCCTATCGAACACTGAAGCTTTCTTT.

The chain links TRBV11-1 to TRBJ1-1; D not certain. This CDR3 is built from 13 residues. With 2 bases removed from V and 1 base from J, the gap between germline ends came to 5 bases. Germline V gene sequence: CDR1 SGHAT, CDR2 FQDESV (reference sequence). The CDR3: CASSLQSNTEAFF. In DNA, the CDR3 is TGTGCCAGCAGCTTACAGTCGAACACTGAAGCTTTCTTT.

V gene TRBV6-2 or TRBV6-3 combines with J gene TRBJ1-2, with a possible D match to TRBD1 (5 bases). The CDR3 loop spans 12 amino acids. V was shortened by 5 bases and J by 8 bases, with 12 bases between the two germline ends. Per the germline V gene, CDR1 is MNHEY and CDR2 is SVGEGT. This chain's CDR3 is CASSPSGFGYTF. The CDR3 DNA sequence: TGTGCCAGCAGTCCCTCAGGGTTCGGCTACACCTTC.

The CDR3 spells CASSERLAGYNEQFF. CDR3 nucleotide sequence: TGTGCCAGCAGTGAAAGACTAGCGGGATACAATGAGCAGTTCTTC. The gene calls are TRBV6-1 and TRBJ2-1, with 11 positions matching TRBD2. Germline assignment: CDR1 MNHNS and CDR2 SASEGT. The CDR3 consists of 15 residues. J lost 4 bases, V lost 2 bases, and 1 base had no gene match.

The chain employs TRBV14 and TRBJ2-5; no clear D gene. Germline CDR1 and CDR2: SGHDN and FVKESK. This CDR3 has 13 amino acids. Trimming took 1 base from V and 4 from J, leaving 7 bases between them. The CDR3 region has the DNA TGTGCCAGCAGCCAAGTTTGGGCAGAGACCCAGTACTTC. Protein product: CASSQVWAETQYF.

This clone was detected once. The chain is built from TRBV7-3 and TRBJ2-1, with 12 bases aligning to TRBD2. The junction had 8 bases not matched to a gene; V was cut back by 4 bases and J by 7 bases. The germline gives CDR1 SGHTA, CDR2 FQGTGA. The CDR3 length is 16 residues. CDR3 bases: TGTGCCAGCAGCTATAAGAGACTAGCGGGGGAAAATGAGCAGTTCTTC. This encodes CASSYKRLAGENEQFF.

CDR3 sequence: CASSFPTGKETQYF. CDR3 nucleotide sequence: TGTGCCAGCAGCTTCCCGACAGGGAAAGAGACCCAGTACTTC. The chain uses TRBV7-9 and TRBJ2-5; 7 positions match TRBD1. Germline V gives CDR1 SEHNR, CDR2 FQNEAQ (reference sequence). The CDR3 length is 14 residues. V lost 3 bases and J lost 3; bases outside the gene matches: 4.